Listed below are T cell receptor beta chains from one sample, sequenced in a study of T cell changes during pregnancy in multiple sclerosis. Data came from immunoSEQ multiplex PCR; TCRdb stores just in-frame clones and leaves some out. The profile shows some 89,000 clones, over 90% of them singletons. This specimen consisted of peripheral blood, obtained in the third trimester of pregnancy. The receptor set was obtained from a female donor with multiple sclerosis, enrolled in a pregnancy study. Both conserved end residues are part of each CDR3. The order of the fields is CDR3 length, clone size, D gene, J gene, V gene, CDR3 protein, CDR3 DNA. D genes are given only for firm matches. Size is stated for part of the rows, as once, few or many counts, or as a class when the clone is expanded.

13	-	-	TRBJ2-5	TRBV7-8	CASREDGVETQYF	TGTGCCAGCCGAGAAGACGGAGTCGAGACCCAGTACTTC
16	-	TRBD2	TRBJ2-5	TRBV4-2	CASSQVTSGAPGTQYF	TGTGCCAGCAGCCAAGTTACTAGCGGGGCCCCAGGGACCCAGTACTTC
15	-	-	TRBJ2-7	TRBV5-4	CASSLGSLARYEQYF	TGTGCCAGCAGCTTAGGTTCTCTAGCGCGGTACGAGCAGTACTTC
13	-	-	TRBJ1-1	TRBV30	CAWTRQRNTEAFF	TGTGCCTGGACGCGACAGAGGAACACTGAAGCTTTCTTT
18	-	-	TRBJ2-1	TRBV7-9	CASSSPPRRGPNYNEQFF	TGTGCCAGCAGCTCACCTCCAAGGAGGGGCCCGAATTACAATGAGCAGTTCTTC
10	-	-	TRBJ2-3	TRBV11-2	CASGTAGQYF	TGTGCCAGCGGTACCGCGGGGCAGTATTTT
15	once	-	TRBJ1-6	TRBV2	CASSGEGVGNSPLHF	TGTGCCAGCAGTGGGGAGGGAGTGGGTAATTCACCCCTCCACTTT
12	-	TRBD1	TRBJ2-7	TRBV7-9	CASGTVPYEQYF	TGTGCCAGCGGGACAGTTCCCTACGAGCAGTACTTC
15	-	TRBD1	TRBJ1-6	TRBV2	CASSAGTGFLSPLHF	TGTGCCAGCAGTGCAGGGACAGGGTTTTTGTCACCCCTCCACTTT
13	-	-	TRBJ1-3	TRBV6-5	CASRRQSGNTIYF	TGTGCCAGCAGGAGGCAATCTGGAAACACCATATATTTT
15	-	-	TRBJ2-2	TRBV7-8	CASSLAGGVVRELFF	TGTGCCAGCAGCTTAGCCGGCGGGGTGGTCCGGGAGCTGTTTTTT
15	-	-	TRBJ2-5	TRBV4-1	CASSQASGAAETQYF	TGCGCCAGCAGCCAAGCTTCAGGGGCGGCGGAGACCCAGTACTTC
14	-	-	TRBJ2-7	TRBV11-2	CASTTPGISYEQYF	TGTGCCAGCACCACGCCGGGGATTTCCTACGAGCAGTACTTC
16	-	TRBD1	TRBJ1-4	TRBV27	CASSRPAGTGEEKLFF	TGTGCCAGCAGCCGCCCAGCCGGGACAGGGGAAGAAAAACTGTTTTTT
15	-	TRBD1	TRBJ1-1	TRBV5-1	CASSLGTGWYTEAFF	TGCGCCAGCAGCTTGGGGACAGGGTGGTATACTGAAGCTTTCTTT
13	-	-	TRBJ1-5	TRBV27	CASSRQLNQPQHF	TGTGCCAGCAGCAGACAGCTTAATCAGCCCCAGCATTTT
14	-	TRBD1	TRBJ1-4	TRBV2	CASREQGLNEKLFF	TGTGCCAGCAGGGAACAGGGGCTGAATGAAAAACTGTTTTTT
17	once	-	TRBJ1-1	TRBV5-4	CASMLYPPGTSNTEAFF	TGTGCCAGCATGCTTTACCCACCCGGGACATCGAACACTGAAGCTTTCTTT
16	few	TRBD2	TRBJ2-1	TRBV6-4	CASSGSSGGASDEQFF	TGTGCCAGCAGTGGGTCTAGCGGGGGGGCTTCGGATGAGCAGTTCTTC
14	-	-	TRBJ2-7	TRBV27	CASKGQPSTYEQYF	TGTGCCAGCAAGGGGCAGCCGTCCACCTACGAGCAGTACTTC
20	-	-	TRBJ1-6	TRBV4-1	CASSQEEEPSFSSYNSPLHF	TGCGCCAGCAGCCAAGAAGAAGAACCATCCTTCAGCTCCTATAATTCACCCCTCCACTTT
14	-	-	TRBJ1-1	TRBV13	CASSFEDSLREAFF	TGTGCCAGCAGCTTCGAGGACAGCCTCCGGGAAGCTTTCTTT
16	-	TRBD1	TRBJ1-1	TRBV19	CASSIDPTGDSTEAFF	TGTGCCAGTAGTATCGACCCCACAGGGGACTCCACTGAAGCTTTCTTT
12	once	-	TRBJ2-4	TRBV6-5	CASSYSGGVQYF	TGTGCCAGCAGTTACTCGGGAGGTGTTCAGTACTTC
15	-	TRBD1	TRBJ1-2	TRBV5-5	CASSLEGQGAHGYTF	TGTGCCAGCAGCTTGGAGGGACAGGGGGCACATGGCTACACCTTC
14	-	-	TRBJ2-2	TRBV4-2	CASSGRRDTGELFF	TGTGCCAGCAGCGGGCGGCGGGACACCGGGGAGCTGTTTTTT
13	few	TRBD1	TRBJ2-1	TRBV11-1	CASSQNRGGEQFF	TGTGCCAGCAGCCAAAACAGGGGCGGTGAGCAGTTCTTC
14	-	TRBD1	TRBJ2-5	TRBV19	CASGQGAQVETQYF	TGTGCCAGCGGACAGGGGGCGCAGGTAGAGACCCAGTACTTC
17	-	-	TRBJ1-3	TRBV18	CASSPLSTGGTGNTIYF	TGTGCCAGCTCACCACTCTCAACAGGTGGAACTGGAAACACCATATATTTT
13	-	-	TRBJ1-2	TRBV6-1	CASRPGPNYGYTF	TGTGCCAGCAGGCCAGGCCCTAACTATGGCTACACCTTC
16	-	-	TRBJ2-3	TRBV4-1	CASSQASTGGADTQYF	TGCGCCAGCAGCCAAGCTAGCACAGGGGGGGCAGATACGCAGTATTTT
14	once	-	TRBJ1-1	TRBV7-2	CASSLVAADSEAFF	TGTGCCAGCAGCTTAGTGGCTGCGGACAGTGAAGCTTTCTTT
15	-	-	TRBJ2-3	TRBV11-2	CASSFGGGRTDTQYF	TGTGCCAGCAGCTTCGGCGGGGGCCGGACAGATACGCAGTATTTT
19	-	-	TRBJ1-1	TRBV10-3	CAISDSGLVIIGQSTEAFF	TGTGCCATCAGTGACTCTGGGTTAGTAATCATAGGACAGTCCACTGAAGCTTTCTTT
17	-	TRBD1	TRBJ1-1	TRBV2	CASSDFPEGQAHLRAFF	TGTGCCAGCAGTGATTTCCCAGAGGGACAGGCCCATTTGCGGGCTTTCTTT
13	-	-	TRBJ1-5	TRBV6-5	CASSHRVDQPQHF	TGTGCCAGCAGCCACAGGGTAGATCAGCCCCAGCATTTT
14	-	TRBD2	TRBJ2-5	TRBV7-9	CATPPGLAMETQYF	TGTGCCACCCCGCCGGGACTAGCCATGGAGACCCAGTACTTC
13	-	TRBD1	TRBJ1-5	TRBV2	CASRDRGHQPQHF	TGTGCCAGTAGGGACAGGGGGCACCAGCCCCAGCATTTT
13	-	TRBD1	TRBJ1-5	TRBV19	CASRKLQGQPQHF	TGTGCCAGTAGGAAACTACAGGGGCAGCCCCAGCATTTT
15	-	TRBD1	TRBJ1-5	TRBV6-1	CASSPSTGGRQPQHF	TGTGCCAGCAGCCCCTCGACAGGGGGCCGTCAGCCCCAGCATTTT
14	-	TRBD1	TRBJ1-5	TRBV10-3	CAISPDRGNQPQHF	TGTGCCATCAGTCCGGACAGGGGCAATCAGCCCCAGCATTTT
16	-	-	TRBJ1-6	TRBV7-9	CASSLDGGPSNSPLHF	TGTGCCAGCAGCTTAGACGGGGGGCCCTCTAATTCACCCCTCCACTTT
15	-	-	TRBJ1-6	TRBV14	CASSAYGENNSPLHF	TGTGCCAGCAGCGCCTACGGGGAAAATAATTCACCCCTCCACTTT
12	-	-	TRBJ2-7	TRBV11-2	CASSPRGYEQYF	TGTGCCAGCAGCCCCCGGGGCTACGAGCAGTACTTC
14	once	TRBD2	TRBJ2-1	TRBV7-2	CASSTSGGPNEQFF	TGTGCCAGCAGCACTAGCGGGGGGCCCAATGAGCAGTTCTTC
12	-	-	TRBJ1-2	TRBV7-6	CASYGGEGGYTF	TGTGCCAGCTACGGGGGGGAGGGTGGCTACACCTTC
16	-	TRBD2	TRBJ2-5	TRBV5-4	CASSTGLAGGQETQYF	TGTGCCAGCAGCACCGGACTAGCGGGGGGTCAAGAGACCCAGTACTTC